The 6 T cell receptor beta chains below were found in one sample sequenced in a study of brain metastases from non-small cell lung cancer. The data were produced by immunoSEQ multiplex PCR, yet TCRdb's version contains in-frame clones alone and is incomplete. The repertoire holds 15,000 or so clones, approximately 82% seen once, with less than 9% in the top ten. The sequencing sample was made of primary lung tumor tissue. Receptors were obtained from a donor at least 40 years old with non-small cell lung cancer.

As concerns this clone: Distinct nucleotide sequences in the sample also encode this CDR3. This chain's CDR3 is CASSPRQGGVTGELFF. CDR3 in DNA: TGTGCCAGCAGCCCCCGACAGGGTGGGGTCACCGGGGAGCTGTTTTTT. The chain uses TRBV5-8 and TRBJ2-2; TRBD1 aligns across 7 bases. Germline lookup yields CDR1 SGHTS and CDR2 YDEGEE. The V and J ends lost 4 bases and 4 bases, in that order; junction bases with no gene match: 10. This CDR3 contains 16 residues.

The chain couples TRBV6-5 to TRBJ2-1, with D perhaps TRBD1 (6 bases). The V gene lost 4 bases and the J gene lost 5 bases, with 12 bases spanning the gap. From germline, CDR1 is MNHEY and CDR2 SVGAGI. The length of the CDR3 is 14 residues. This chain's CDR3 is CASSSGQRHNEQFF. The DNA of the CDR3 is TGTGCCAGCAGTTCAGGACAGCGCCACAATGAGCAGTTCTTC.

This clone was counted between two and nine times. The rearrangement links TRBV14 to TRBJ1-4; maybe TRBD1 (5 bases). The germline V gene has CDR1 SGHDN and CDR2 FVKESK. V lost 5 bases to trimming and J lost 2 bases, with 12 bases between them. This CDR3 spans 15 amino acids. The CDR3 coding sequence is TGTGCCAGCAGCTCCCAGGGAGGGACTAATGAAAAACTGTTTTTT. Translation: CASSSQGGTNEKLFF.

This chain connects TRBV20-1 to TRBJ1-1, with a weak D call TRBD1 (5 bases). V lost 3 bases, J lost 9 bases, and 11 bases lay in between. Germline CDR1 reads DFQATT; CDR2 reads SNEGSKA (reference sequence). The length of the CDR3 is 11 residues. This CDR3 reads CSASPRDQAFF. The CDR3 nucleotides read TGCAGTGCTAGCCCCCGGGACCAAGCTTTCTTT.

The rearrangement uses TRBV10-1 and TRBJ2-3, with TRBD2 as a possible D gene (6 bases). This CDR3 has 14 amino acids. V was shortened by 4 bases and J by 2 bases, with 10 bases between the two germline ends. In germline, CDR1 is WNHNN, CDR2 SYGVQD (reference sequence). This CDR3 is CASSVAGTTDTQYF. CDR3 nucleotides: TGCGCCAGCAGTGTTGCGGGGACCACAGATACGCAGTATTTT.

CDR3 residues: CASSEAETDSTDTQYF. The CDR3 DNA follows: TGCGCCAGCAGTGAAGCCGAAACTGATAGCACAGATACGCAGTATTTT. The chain combines TRBV10-1 with TRBJ2-3, with D hard to call. The ends were cut back, 3 bases at V and 0 bases at J, with 13 bases in the middle. This CDR3 contains 16 residues. Germline-derived CDR1 and CDR2 are WNHNN and SYGVQD (reference sequence).